This TCR beta chain was obtained from a study of shared clonotypes between healthy human individuals. Findings and caveats of the study: Generally, estimated richness proved larger in naive subsets than it did in memory subsets.

V lost 4 bases and J 16 bases, leaving 14 bases between the germline ends. CDR3 length: 11 amino acids. The germline V gene has CDR1 MDHEN and CDR2 SYDVKM. Only Caucasian adults living in Nashville, Tennessee made up the donor group. Of note for this clone: What it binds is not known.

Produced via immunoSEQ multiplex PCR; TCRdb's table is partial and in-frame only. The sample has approximately 500,000 clones, 95% to 97% seen once. The rearrangement uses TRBV28 and TRBJ2-4; D may be TRBD1 (5 bases). Material: naive CD4+ T cells sorted from blood. As for subset: CD45RA+ positively selected. The source is a woman aged 25 to 45 in good health. CDR3 amino acids: CASSSRTHLYF. CDR3 DNA: TGTGCCAGCAGTTCCAGGACACACCTCTACTTC.